Sequencing of this T cell receptor (beta chain) was carried out in a study of metastatic and nonmetastatic thyroid tumors. Overall study context: Peripheral blood and tumor or nodule samples from malignant and benign thyroid patients were compared. Whole-study findings and limits: In both blood and tumor samples, TCR beta diversity was reported significantly higher for malignant than benign nodules.

This clone was seen many times. Its antigen is unknown. TCRdb re-analyzed the PCR reads using MiXCR. The sample yields 25,000 to 35,000 clones, 25% to 35% seen once. Thyroid surgery had not been preceded by any treatment in any patient. V was shortened by 8 bases and J by 2 bases, with 9 bases between the two germline ends. Germline assignment: CDR1 MGHRA and CDR2 YSYEKL. The CDR3 has 12 residues. The receptor was isolated from a female donor with papillary thyroid cancer or a benign thyroid nodule (not recorded which). Some clones in this sample may be carry-over from other donors' samples. The sample taken for sequencing was blood. The J gene is TRBJ2-5, the V gene TRBV4-1; D is unresolved. CDR3 sequence: CASGDLQETQYF. The DNA of the CDR3 is TGCGCCAGCGGGGATTTACAAGAGACCCAGTACTTC.